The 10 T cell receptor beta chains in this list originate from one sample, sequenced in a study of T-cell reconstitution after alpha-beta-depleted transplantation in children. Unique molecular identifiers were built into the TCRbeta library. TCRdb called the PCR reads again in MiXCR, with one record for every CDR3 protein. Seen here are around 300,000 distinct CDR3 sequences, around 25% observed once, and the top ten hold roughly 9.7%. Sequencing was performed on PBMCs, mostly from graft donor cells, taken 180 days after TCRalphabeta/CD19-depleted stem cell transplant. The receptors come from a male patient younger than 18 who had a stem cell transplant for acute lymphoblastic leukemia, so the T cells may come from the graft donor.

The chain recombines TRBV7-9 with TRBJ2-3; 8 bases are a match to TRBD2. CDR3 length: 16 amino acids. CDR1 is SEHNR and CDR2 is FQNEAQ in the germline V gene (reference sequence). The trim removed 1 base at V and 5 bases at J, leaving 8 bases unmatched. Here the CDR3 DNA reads TGTGCCAGCAGCTTAGAACTTTTAGCGGGATTAGATACGCAGTATTTT. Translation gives CASSLELLAGLDTQYF.

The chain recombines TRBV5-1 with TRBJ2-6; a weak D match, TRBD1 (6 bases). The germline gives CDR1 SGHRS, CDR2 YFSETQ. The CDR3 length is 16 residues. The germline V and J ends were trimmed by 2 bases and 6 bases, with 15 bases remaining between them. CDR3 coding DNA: TGCGCCAGCAGCTTTGCCCTCGGACAGTCGGCCAACGTCCTGACTTTC. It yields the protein CASSFALGQSANVLTF.

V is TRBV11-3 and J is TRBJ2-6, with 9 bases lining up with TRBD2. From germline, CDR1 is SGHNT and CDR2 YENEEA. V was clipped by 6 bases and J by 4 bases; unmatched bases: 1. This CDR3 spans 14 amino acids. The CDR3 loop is CASSGTSGANVLTF. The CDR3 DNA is TGTGCCAGCAGTGGGACTAGCGGGGCCAACGTCCTGACTTTC.

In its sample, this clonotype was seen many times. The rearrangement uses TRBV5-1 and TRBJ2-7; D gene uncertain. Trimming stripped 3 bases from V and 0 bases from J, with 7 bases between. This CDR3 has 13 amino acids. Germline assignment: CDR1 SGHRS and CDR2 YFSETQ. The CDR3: CASSSGFSYEQYF. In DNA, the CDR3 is TGCGCCAGCAGCTCGGGTTTCTCCTACGAGCAGTACTTC.

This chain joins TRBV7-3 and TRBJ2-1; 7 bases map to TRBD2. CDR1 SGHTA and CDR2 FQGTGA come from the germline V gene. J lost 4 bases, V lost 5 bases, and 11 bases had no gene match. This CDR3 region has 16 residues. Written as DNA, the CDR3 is TGTGCCAGCAGCCCCCGAGCGGGGCGGTCATACAATGAGCAGTTCTTC. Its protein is CASSPRAGRSYNEQFF.

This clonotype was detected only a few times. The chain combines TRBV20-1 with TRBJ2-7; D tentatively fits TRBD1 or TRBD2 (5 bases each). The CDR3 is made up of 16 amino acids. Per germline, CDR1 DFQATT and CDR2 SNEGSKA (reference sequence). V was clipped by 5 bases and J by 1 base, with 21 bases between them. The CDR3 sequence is CSALRGGTEWSYEQYF. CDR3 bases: TGCAGTGCTTTGCGTGGGGGTACGGAATGGTCCTACGAGCAGTACTTC.

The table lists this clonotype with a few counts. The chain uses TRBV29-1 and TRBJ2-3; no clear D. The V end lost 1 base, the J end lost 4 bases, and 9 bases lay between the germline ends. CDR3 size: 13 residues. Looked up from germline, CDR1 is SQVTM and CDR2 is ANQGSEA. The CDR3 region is CSVEGRLADTQYF. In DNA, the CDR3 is TGCAGCGTTGAAGGGCGACTCGCAGATACGCAGTATTTT.

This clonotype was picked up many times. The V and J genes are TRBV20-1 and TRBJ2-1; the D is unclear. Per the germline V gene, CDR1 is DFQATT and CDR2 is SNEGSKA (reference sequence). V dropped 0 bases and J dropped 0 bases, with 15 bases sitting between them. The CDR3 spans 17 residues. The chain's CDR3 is CSARDHSKAVSYNEQFF. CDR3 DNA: TGCAGTGCTAGAGATCACTCAAAGGCGGTCTCCTACAATGAGCAGTTCTTC.

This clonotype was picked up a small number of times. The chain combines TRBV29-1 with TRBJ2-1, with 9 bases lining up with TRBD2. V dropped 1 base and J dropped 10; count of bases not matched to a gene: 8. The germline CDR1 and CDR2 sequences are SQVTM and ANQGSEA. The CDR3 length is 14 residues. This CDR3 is CSVEVIAGVLEQFF. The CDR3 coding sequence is TGCAGCGTTGAAGTAATAGCGGGAGTTTTGGAGCAGTTCTTC.

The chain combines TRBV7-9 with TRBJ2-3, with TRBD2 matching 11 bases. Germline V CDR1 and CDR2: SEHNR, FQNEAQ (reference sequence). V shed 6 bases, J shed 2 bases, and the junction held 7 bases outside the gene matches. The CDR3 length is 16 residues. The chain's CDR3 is CASRQLAGVFTDTQYF. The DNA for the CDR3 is TGTGCCAGCAGACAACTAGCGGGAGTGTTCACAGATACGCAGTATTTT.